The source of this T cell receptor beta chain is a study of cytomegalovirus exposure and HLA in healthy donors (dated by TCRdb to about 2017). Looking at the study overall: In an earlier analysis of several hundred of the donors, about 260 Gb of sequence data and 117 million unique TCR beta sequences from about 179 million T cells were reported. An early release that covered some 630 HLA-typed donors contained approximately 300 gigabases of sequencing data and tens of millions of unique TCR sequences. Of the 300 to 450 genotyped donors, 81% fell in the genetic ancestry cluster associated with self-reported Caucasian donors. The study aimed to test whether signatures of past pathogen exposure could be identified by cataloging public T cell receptors. The study profiled the T cell repertoires of hundreds of subjects by immunosequencing and related them to cytomegalovirus serostatus. Along with the roughly 670-subject first cohort, a separate validation cohort of over a hundred different subjects was used. The study combined high-throughput TCR immunosequencing, statistical association of individual TCRs with disease status, and machine learning to predict cytomegalovirus infection status. A later analysis re-analyzed previously published TCR beta repertoires from about 730 donors and added high-resolution HLA genotyping to study TCR occurrence patterns. In the later analysis, no new phenotypic data were used to find candidate immune exposures; instead, reliance was placed on TCR beta sequences and their occurrence across donors. To decide whether each TCR beta V gene segment behaved as functional or pseudogenic, an earlier analysis of some 600 of the donors relied on high-throughput TCR beta sequencing. Donor age, sex, ethnicity and CMV serostatus were compiled together with the repertoire data. A later genetic analysis took genome-wide SNP genotypes for about 65% of the 666 donors and used that subset as a discovery cohort. All discovery cohort repertoires had been generated using a single sequencing platform. HLA typing covered class I and class II loci at four-digit resolution. Typing coverage varied by locus: roughly 629-640 donors for A, B, C, DRB1 and DQB1; 500 to 550 for DQA1; around 570 for DPA1; approximately 450 for DPB1. A few DR-DQ haplotypes were handled as single units for association and clustering because linkage in the cohort was strong. Among 398 genotyped donors of the cohort, an average of approximately 240,000 unique TCR beta nucleotide sequences were sequenced per donor, about a sixth of them non-productive.

Paper-wide results and their limitations: Sequencing depth was assumed to be roughly uniform across donors in the presence/absence analyses, though that assumption may not hold. HLA typing was unavailable for some donors at each locus, so association tests used only the typed subset. In a later genetic analysis, fewer N-insertions in productive TCRs were reported among donors in an Asian-associated ancestry cluster than the approximately 710-donor mean. The classifier was reported to diagnose cytomegalovirus status with high specificity and sensitivity in both the original cohort and the validation cohort. The authors suggested that the approach could potentially be generalized to other disease states and immunological phenotypes. For the cohort, immune exposure information was limited to CMV serostatus. Some 15 rarely observed V segments, including chromosome 9 orphons, were excluded from the earlier analysis of some 590 of the donors because counts were too low. The study listed approximately 150 TCR beta chains as associated with cytomegalovirus. Some IMGT-functional V segments, including TRBV6-2 and TRBV6-3, could not be distinguished by the 87-base-pair reads and were therefore excluded. According to a later analysis, most CMV-associated TCR beta chains appeared to be HLA-restricted, and the HLA associations seemed to be driven largely by CMV exposure. This cohort had only TCR beta chains sequenced, and the lack of alpha or paired-chain data limited which features could be detected. Linkage disequilibrium might explain the correlated functional status among segregating V segments, but an unknown experimental factor could not be excluded. A further reported finding was that TCR beta sequences accurately predicted the HLA-A and HLA-B alleles for most subjects in the first cohort. In vitro tests confirmed that a few of the cytomegalovirus-associated TCR beta chains recognize cytomegalovirus antigens. Specific HLA alleles were associated with some 15,000 TCR beta sequences at a false discovery rate of 0.05 in a later analysis. A cluster of highly shared sequence variants was judged likely to represent a technical artifact of the sequencing pipeline. A later analysis found that TCR association rates varied across HLA loci, with DRB1 alleles showing the most associated TCRs and HLA-C alleles the fewest. According to a later analysis, parvovirus B19, influenza, CMV and Epstein-Barr virus appeared linked to several top co-occurrence clusters. V-gene and J-gene trimming of TCR beta chains was associated with a missense DCLRE1C variant in a later genetic analysis, and the association was replicated in an independent cohort. When HLA alleles, especially DR and DQ, strongly co-occurred, TCR associations were difficult to assign to individual alleles. A later analysis found that HLA-associated TCR beta chains were more clonally expanded and had lower generation probabilities than equally common non-associated chains. Most TCR sequences were observed very rarely across donors, whereas some public TCRs were present in many individuals. An earlier analysis of some 590 of the donors showed that most TCR beta V segments appeared in productive rearrangements either about 87% or about 30% of the time, which broadly matched IMGT annotations.

The library was generated by the immunoSEQ multiplex PCR assay. For the multiplex PCR, a mixture combining 60 forward primers for TCR Vbeta segments and 13 reverse primers for TCR Jbeta segments was used. Amplification of the CDR3 region of rearranged TCR beta genes was performed with a multiplex PCR assay on genomic DNA. The amplified TCR beta libraries were sequenced on the Illumina HiSeq System as 87-base-pair reads. Processing in the source paper ran as follows. A later analysis tallied 75 million to 85 million unique TCR beta chains across the 600 to 700 repertoires, and approximately 11 million of those chains were shared by two or more donors. Raw reads were error-corrected and collapsed into unique sequences by a nearest-neighbor algorithm in which closely related sequences were merged to remove PCR and sequencing errors. V, D and J gene segments were assigned by aligning CDR3 sequences to IMGT reference sequences. For a sequence to be retained, a match of at least six nucleotides was required to both a V gene segment and a J gene segment. Rearrangements were classified as productive when the CDR3 lacked stop codons and remained in frame with V and J, and all other rearrangements were classified as non-productive. Following IMGT convention, CDR3 was defined as the stretch from the second conserved V-encoded cysteine to the conserved J-encoded phenylalanine. Sequences without an unambiguous match to a single V gene segment were excluded from the earlier analysis of over 500 of the donors. An earlier analysis of a few hundred of the donors called V segments functional above 56.7% productive rearrangements and segregating when the between-donor standard deviation exceeded 5%. A statistical classification framework was developed to diagnose cytomegalovirus status using the catalog of TCR beta chain sequences. A later analysis assigned V and J genes by comparing TCR nucleotide sequences with IMGT/GENE-DB human TR gene sequences. A later analysis assigned CDR3 sequences and most-parsimonious VDJ recombination scenarios with the TCRdist pipeline. In a later analysis, every TCR beta chain was defined by the combination of its CDR3 amino acid sequence and its V-gene family, and reads without a unique V-gene family were dropped. To address suspected cross-contamination and a sequencing artifact, a later analysis removed 592 highly shared, low-generation-probability nucleotide sequences. A later analysis calculated a clonal expansion index for each public chain from normalized within-repertoire ranks of inferred template counts. Generation probabilities in a later analysis came from a VDJ recombination model fitted to out-of-frame rearrangements, and those results were checked against IGoR. In a later analysis, TCR-TCR, TCR-HLA and TCR-CMV co-occurrence was scored with hypergeometric tests, and a repertoire-size bias correction was applied to TCR pairs. In a later analysis, false discovery rates were estimated by permuting HLA or CMV assignments 20 times. In a later analysis, co-occurring TCRs were grouped using DBSCAN, and TCRdist sequence similarity was added for clustering within HLA-allele-positive subsets. Repertoires with fewer than 30,000 or more than 120,000 public chains were left out of co-occurrence clustering, as were several repertoires with anomalous nucleotide sharing. Sourced from immuneACCESS, this table was stored by TCRdb with only in-frame sequences that have V and J called. A share of the clones is absent; for the studies checked, an unresolved V gene accounts for under half, and the remainder has no known explanation. V, J and clone size derive from that table, while D and trimming were established from the DNA sequence. The sample contains about 130,000 clones, around 85% of them found a single time. Approximately 6.7% of the sample belongs to the ten largest clones.

The cohort was made up of around 720 healthy bone marrow donors. Cohort members were all nominally healthy when sampled, although unrecorded immune exposures were likely present. The donor was CMV seropositive and belonged to the group of 250 to 300 seropositive cohort members. A peripheral blood sample was collected from each donor, and TCR beta sequencing was performed on peripheral blood mononuclear cells. The Qiagen DNeasy Blood Extraction Kit was used to extract genomic DNA from the blood cell samples. From its cysteine to its phenylalanine, the CDR3 spans 17 amino acids. CDR3 DNA only is kept here, 51 bases in frame from base 1. Based on the germline V gene (reference sequence), the CDR1 and CDR2 sequences are LNHDA and SQIVND. At the junction V is shortened by 7 bases and J by 2 bases, with 23 bases in between. Comments on this clone: The target of this receptor is not known. Qualities for individual bases were not recorded, and no much larger clone is one base off.

The specimen was PBMCs. The V and J segments used are TRBV19 and TRBJ1-1; TRBD1 is perhaps the D gene, given 6 matching bases. The origin of this receptor is a woman in her thirties in good health and CMV-seropositive. CDR3 protein: CASTSTGPFTRNTEAFF. The base sequence is TGTGCCAGTACCTCAACAGGGCCATTTACCCGTAACACTGAAGCTTTCTTT.